The 8 T cell receptor beta chains below all came from one sample that was sequenced in a study of identical twins. TCRdb called the 5' RACE reads again in MiXCR, with one record for every CDR3 protein. The data show fewer than 900,000 distinct CDR3 sequences, with around 20% seen just once and roughly 4% held by the top ten. This sample was also put to use in a study of T cells expressing NK-cell markers.

Source material: PBMCs. The origin of the receptors is a woman under 30 in good health.

This clonotype has a count of ten or more. The rearrangement joins TRBV12-3 or TRBV12-4 to TRBJ2-1; 12 bases match TRBD2. J gave up 8 bases and V 4 bases, and 6 bases lay outside the gene matches. The CDR3 is 15 residues long. For the CDR3, the DNA is TGTGCCAGCAGTTCCCAGACTAGCGGGGGCCATGAGCAGTTCTTC. This codes for CASSSQTSGGHEQFF.

In this sample, this clonotype turned up a few times. The chain combines TRBV24-1 with TRBJ2-1; TRBD2 is a possible D gene (5 bases). Trimming removed 5 bases at V and 1 base at J, with 11 bases between. The CDR3 covers 15 residues. Per the germline V gene, CDR1 is KGHDR and CDR2 is SFDVKD. CDR3 protein: CATSGGEGSYNEQFF. CDR3 DNA sequence: TGTGCCACCAGTGGGGGAGAAGGGTCCTACAATGAGCAGTTCTTC.

This chain uses TRBV12-3 or TRBV12-4 with TRBJ1-3; D remains ambiguous. The CDR3 is 15 amino acids. The V end was cut by 6 bases, the J end by 0 bases, with 12 bases between. The CDR3 DNA reads as TGTGCCAGCAGCCCCGGAGTGCCCTCTGGAAACACCATATATTTT. Encoded protein: CASSPGVPSGNTIYF.

This clonotype turned up a few times. This chain uses TRBV7-2 with TRBJ1-2, with 8 bases fitting TRBD1. CDR3 length: 14 residues. Germline V lookup: CDR1 SGHTA, CDR2 FQGNSA. V shed 1 base, J shed 8 bases, and the junction held 6 bases outside the gene matches. CDR3 region: CASSLGTGMGGYTF. CDR3 DNA sequence: TGTGCCAGCAGCTTAGGGACAGGGATGGGGGGCTACACCTTC.

The chain joins TRBV29-1 to TRBJ2-1; 7 nucleotides match TRBD1. Germline loops: CDR1 SQVTM, CDR2 ANQGSEA. Germline trimming cut 3 bases from V and 3 bases from J; bases unmatched to any gene: 8. The CDR3 runs 15 residues. CDR3 protein: CSVEGTEESYNEQFF. The CDR3 region has the DNA TGCAGCGTTGAGGGGACAGAGGAGAGCTACAATGAGCAGTTCTTC.

This clonotype was observed many times. The V and J genes are TRBV12-3 or TRBV12-4 and TRBJ2-3; D uncertain. This CDR3 region has 14 residues. V was shortened by 4 bases and J by 2 bases, with 10 bases between the two germline ends. CDR3 sequence (DNA): TGTGCCAGCAGTTACTCCTACCTCACAGATACGCAGTATTTT. Translating it yields CASSYSYLTDTQYF.

This clonotype was found a few times. This chain joins TRBV5-5 and TRBJ2-7; tentatively, D is TRBD1 (6 bases). Germline CDR1 SGHKS, CDR2 YYEKEE (reference sequence). V shed 5 bases and J shed 1 base, with 19 bases lying between them. The CDR3 extends over 16 amino acids. Here the CDR3 reads CASSRAEGTFSYEQYF. The DNA of the CDR3 is TGTGCCAGCAGTCGGGCAGAAGGGACATTTTCCTACGAGCAGTACTTC.

The CDR3 region is CASSYRGDRSEQYF. For the CDR3, the DNA is TGTGCCAGCAGCTATCGGGGGGACAGGAGCGAGCAGTACTTC. The J gene is TRBJ2-7, the V gene TRBV21-1; the table's D call TRBD1 went unverified against the DNA. TRBV21-1 counts as a pseudogene. This CDR3 comprises 14 residues.